This is a list of T cell receptor beta chains from one sample in a study of blood T cell repertoires in COVID-19. This table comes from immunoSEQ multiplex PCR, and its TCRdb copy is limited to in-frame clones, with some not included. The sample includes fewer than 100,000 clones, around 75% of them seen just once. What was sequenced was peripheral blood. The receptors derive from a human donor in a cohort sampled during active COVID-19. Both conserved end residues are part of each CDR3. The D gene is left open where the match is weak. The listing skips clone size in some rows; elsewhere it reads once, few, many or a size class.

D	size	J	V	CDR3	DNA
.	.	TRBJ1-2	TRBV12-3/TRBV12-4	CASSFGSLYGYTF	TGTGCCAGCAGTTTCGGTTCGCTTTACGGCTACACCTTC
.	few	TRBJ1-2	TRBV19	CASSRGTRDGYTF	TGTGCCAGTAGTAGGGGGACACGCGATGGCTACACCTTC
.	.	TRBJ2-5	TRBV4-2	CASSLRDYQETQYF	TGTGCCAGCAGCCTCCGGGACTACCAAGAGACCCAGTACTTC
.	.	TRBJ2-7	TRBV4-1	CASSQTTLPGSYEQYF	TGCGCCAGCAGCCAAACGACTCTACCGGGGTCCTACGAGCAGTACTTC
.	.	TRBJ2-1	TRBV5-1	CASSLVFQAESYNEQFF	TGCGCCAGCAGCTTGGTCTTTCAAGCGGAATCATACAATGAGCAGTTCTTC
TRBD1	.	TRBJ2-7	TRBV5-1	CASSTVGRQGASEQYF	TGCGCCAGCAGCACGGTCGGGCGACAGGGGGCTTCGGAGCAGTACTTC
.	.	TRBJ2-7	TRBV11-2	CASSLAGGGNPFYEQYF	TGTGCCAGCAGCTTAGCAGGCGGGGGCAACCCATTCTACGAGCAGTACTTC
.	once	TRBJ2-1	TRBV19	CASSIFGSNSGEQFF	TGTGCCAGTAGTATATTTGGTTCCAACTCGGGTGAGCAGTTCTTC
TRBD2	.	TRBJ2-4	TRBV5-1	CASSSTSGRANIQYF	TGCGCCAGCAGCTCAACTAGCGGTCGAGCAAACATTCAGTACTTC
TRBD1	.	TRBJ1-5	TRBV15	CATSRWSGQSNQPQHF	TGTGCCACCAGCCGTTGGTCGGGACAGAGCAATCAGCCCCAGCATTTT
TRBD2	.	TRBJ2-7	TRBV6-1	CASSERWTSGSYEQYF	TGTGCCAGCAGTGAAAGGTGGACTAGCGGGAGTTACGAGCAGTACTTC
.	.	TRBJ2-2	TRBV5-1	CASSLEGSTGELFF	TGCGCCAGCAGCTTGGAGGGGTCCACCGGGGAGCTGTTTTTT
TRBD2	once	TRBJ2-3	TRBV7-2	CASSLASGRWGTDTQYF	TGTGCCAGCAGCTTAGCTAGCGGGAGGTGGGGAACAGATACGCAGTATTTT
.	.	TRBJ2-7	TRBV7-6	CASSLAGTGPGGAGGPYEQYF	TGTGCCAGCAGCTTAGCGGGGACAGGGCCCGGCGGAGCGGGAGGACCCTACGAGCAGTACTTC
.	.	TRBJ2-7	TRBV21-1	CASSKVRVSGSSYEQYF	TGTGCCAGCAGCAAAGTGCGGGTTAGCGGGAGTTCCTACGAGCAGTACTTC
TRBD2	.	TRBJ2-1	TRBV19	CASSARGAGGYNEQFF	TGTGCCAGTAGTGCCAGGGGAGCGGGAGGCTACAATGAGCAGTTCTTC